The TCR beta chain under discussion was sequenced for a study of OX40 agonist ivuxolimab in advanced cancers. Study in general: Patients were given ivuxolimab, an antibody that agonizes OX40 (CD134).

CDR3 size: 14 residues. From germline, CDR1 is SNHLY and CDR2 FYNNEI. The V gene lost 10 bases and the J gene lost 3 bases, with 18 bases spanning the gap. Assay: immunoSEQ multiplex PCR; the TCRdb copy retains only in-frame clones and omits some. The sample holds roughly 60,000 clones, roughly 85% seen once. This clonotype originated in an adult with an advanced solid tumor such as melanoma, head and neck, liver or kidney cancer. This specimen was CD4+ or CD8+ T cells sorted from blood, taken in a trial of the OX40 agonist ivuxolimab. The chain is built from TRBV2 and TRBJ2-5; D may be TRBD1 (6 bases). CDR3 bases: TGTGCCACCAAAGCGCTAGGGGGAGAAGAGACCCAGTACTTC. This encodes CATKALGGEETQYF. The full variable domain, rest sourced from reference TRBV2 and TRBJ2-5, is EPEVTQTPSHQVTQMGQEVILRCVPISNHLYFYWYRQILGQKVEFLVSFYNNEISEKSEIFDDQFSVERPDGSNFTLKIRSTKLEDSAMYFCATKALGGEETQYFGPGTRLLVL.